The clone carrying this T cell receptor (beta chain) has only a few counts. The antigen remains unidentified. CDR3 and TCR beta VDJ profiling relied on a genomic DNA template. From the reads, TCRdb called clonotypes with MiXCR, one entry per CDR3 protein. The sample lists about 100,000 distinct CDR3 sequences, under 60% occurring once. Germline trimming cut 0 bases from V and 6 bases from J; bases unmatched to any gene: 9. The CDR3 is made up of 16 amino acids. The V gene's germline CDR1 is SGHRS and CDR2 YFSETQ. The record originates from a study of CD8+CD57+ T cells in acquired aplastic anemia. In the study overall: As sequenced from healthy donors, CD4+ cells averaged around 10 million reads. Study-wide points: The same twenty-nine CD8+ CDR3 sequences occurred in patients and in controls. No significant patient-versus-control difference appeared in CD8+ Simpson's diversity.

The chain employs TRBV5-1 and TRBJ2-3, with TRBD2 identical over 8 bases. Sequenced material: sorted CD4+, CD8+, or CD8+CD57+ T cells (not recorded which) from PBMCs. The clonotype originates from a human donor in good health, serving as a control. CDR3 protein: CASSLVSGSPSDTQYF. For the CDR3, the DNA is TGCGCCAGCAGCTTGGTAAGCGGGAGTCCATCGGATACGCAGTATTTT.